This T cell receptor (beta chain) was sequenced in a study of CD4 and CD8 cells across lung adenocarcinoma regions. V lost 1 base, J lost 5 bases, and 8 bases stayed unmatched. Germline V gene sequence: CDR1 MGHRA, CDR2 YSYEKL. This CDR3 region has 17 residues. TCRdb reanalysed the PCR reads using MiXCR and keeps one entry per CDR3 protein. Of 6,000 to 7,500 distinct CDR3 sequences in the sample, about half are singletons; the top ten hold 95% to 97%. The patients had localized lung adenocarcinoma, a non-small cell subtype. The rearrangement links TRBV4-1 to TRBJ2-2; 9 bases map to TRBD2. This sequence was found in a male donor with lung adenocarcinoma. The CD4 and CD8 labels of this study may be unreliable. The specimen was CD8+ T cells from the center of a lung tumor. Here the CDR3 DNA reads TGCGCCAGCAGCCAAGCCCTGACTAGCGGCGATACCGGGGAGCTGTTTTTT. It is translated as CASSQALTSGDTGELFF.